This T cell receptor (beta chain) stems from a study of naive and memory T cell subsets (dated by TCRdb to the late 2010s). A note on the overall study: An open-source, UMI-based TCR alpha and beta sequencing pipeline was applied to sorted naive and memory peripheral blood T cell subsets. Complete agreement was observed between the functional CMV T cell responses and the IgG serology results. RNA was DNase-treated and reverse transcribed with TCR constant-region primers, mostly using SuperScript III. What the work shows at the level of the full study, not this receptor alone: TCR abundance followed a power law with an exponent that was different for naive and memory subsets but consistent across the three individuals. In both CD4 and CD8 cells, the Gini index increased while Shannon and inverse Simpson diversity decreased from naive through CM, EM and EMRA. The repertoire findings for the naive and memory subsets could not be validated against a ground truth, as none was available. RNA-based TCR counts may be affected by expression changes linked to T cell activation and differentiation. Clonotypes were defined as single alpha or beta chain sequences, not paired alpha/beta receptors. Once error correction was done, more than 95% of naive TCR sequences showed up just once, which made the naive abundance distributions much steeper than those of the memory subsets.

This clonotype was counted only a few times. This clone's antigen is unknown. No much larger clone is present one base from it, and per-base qualities are unavailable. Library generation was performed with UMI-ligation and nested PCR. To cover both TRBC1 and TRBC2, the beta constant-region primer consisted of an equimolar mix of two oligonucleotides. A single-stranded oligonucleotide bearing the SP2 primer plus a 12-nucleotide UMI was ligated onto the 3' end of the cDNA by T4 RNA ligase 1. Four rounds of PCR were used to amplify ligated cDNA, with nested alpha and beta constant-region primers being used together with the SP2 primer. Incubation of the ligation reaction lasted roughly 19-24 hours at 16 degrees C. To avoid over-amplification, PCR2 was usually performed as a SYBR Green qPCR and halted once a predetermined threshold was reached. Every purification after the first one was done using Agencourt AMPure XP magnetic beads. Libraries were quantified by Qubit and checked on a TapeStation, with a main peak expected near 650 bp. Pooled libraries were sequenced on an Illumina MiSeq using v2 2x251 paired-end kits, and typically roughly 0.85-2.3 million reads were obtained per sample. Each sample was pooled at approximately 4.3 nM, and about 5-7.5% PhiX was included to help cluster recognition. The authors' pipeline ran thus. FASTQ reads processed by Demultiplexor were assigned V and J genes by Decombinator through tag matching that tolerated a single base-pair mismatch. UMIs were used by Collapsinator to correct both sequencing errors and frequency errors arising from PCR heterogeneity. CDR3Translator translated TCRs and extracted CDR3s from the conserved cysteine to the FGXG phenylalanine, flagging non-productive sequences. Gini, Shannon entropy and inverse Simpson indices were computed after subsampling the repertoires to the same number of UMI-defined TCRs. Within the linear range, a power law was fitted to clonotype abundance distributions using maximum likelihood. For one naive CD8 sample, the pipeline and MIGEC produced similar UMI counts, unique TCR numbers and clonal distributions. Repertoires were searched for approximately 7,000 CMV-associated CDR3 sequences compiled from VDJdb and a published dataset. The public reads were reanalyzed by TCRdb: fastp trimming at Q25, MiXCR alignment, in-frame beta chains only. Rows matching on CDR3 protein sequence are summarized as one entry with the most common DNA and genes. The V and J calls come from TCRdb's annotation, not from the publication. For this sample the table gives 100,000 or so distinct CDR3 sequences, of which 7% were detected only once. The ten largest clones add up to over 1.5% of the sample.

V was cut back by 7 bases and J by 0 bases, leaving a gap of 13 bases between them. CDR1 MDHEN and CDR2 SYDVKM are derived from the germline V gene. The CDR3 runs 14 residues from the cysteine to the phenylalanine. Left in the record is the CDR3 DNA by itself, 42 bases read in frame from the first base. From the second PCR step onward, the TCR alpha chain libraries and the TCR beta chain libraries were amplified separately. CMV status of each donor was established by measuring IFNgamma production from CD4+ T cells after fresh PBMCs were stimulated overnight with CMV viral lysate. Miltenyi beads were used first to positively select CD4 T cells, and CD8 T cells were then positively selected from the CD4-negative fraction. After staining for CD3, CD4, CD8, CD45RA, CD27 and a live/dead dye, cells were sorted on a BD Aria II into four subsets based on CD45RA and CD27. Blood was obtained from a few healthy volunteers, and the blood from each volunteer was fractionated into CD4 and CD8 T cells and subsequently into four differentiation subsets. About 0.13 L of peripheral blood was collected from each donor, and PBMC were isolated from the blood using Ficoll-Paque PLUS density-gradient centrifugation. Sorted cells were lysed in RLT buffer, after which RNA was extracted using a Qiagen RNeasy kit and stored at -80 degrees C.

Specimen: central memory CD4+ T cells from blood. The cell subset or site label corresponds to: central memory, CD45RA- CD27+. This sequence originates from a human donor in good health. The chain is encoded by TRBV28 joined to TRBJ2-7; TRBD1 is possibly the D segment (6 matching bases). The bases read TGTGCCAGCACCCTACAGGGATTCTCCTACGAGCAGTACTTC. Its protein is CASTLQGFSYEQYF.